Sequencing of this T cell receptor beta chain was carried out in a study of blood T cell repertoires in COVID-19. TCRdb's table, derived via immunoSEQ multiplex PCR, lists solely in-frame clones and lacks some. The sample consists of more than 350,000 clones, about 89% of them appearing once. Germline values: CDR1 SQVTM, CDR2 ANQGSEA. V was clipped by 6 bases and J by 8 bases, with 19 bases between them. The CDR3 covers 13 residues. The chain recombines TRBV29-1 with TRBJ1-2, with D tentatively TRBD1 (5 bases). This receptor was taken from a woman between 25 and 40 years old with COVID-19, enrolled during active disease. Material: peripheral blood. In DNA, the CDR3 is TGCAGCGTGGAGCCTCAAGGGGCAGAGGGCTACACCTTC. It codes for CSVEPQGAEGYTF.